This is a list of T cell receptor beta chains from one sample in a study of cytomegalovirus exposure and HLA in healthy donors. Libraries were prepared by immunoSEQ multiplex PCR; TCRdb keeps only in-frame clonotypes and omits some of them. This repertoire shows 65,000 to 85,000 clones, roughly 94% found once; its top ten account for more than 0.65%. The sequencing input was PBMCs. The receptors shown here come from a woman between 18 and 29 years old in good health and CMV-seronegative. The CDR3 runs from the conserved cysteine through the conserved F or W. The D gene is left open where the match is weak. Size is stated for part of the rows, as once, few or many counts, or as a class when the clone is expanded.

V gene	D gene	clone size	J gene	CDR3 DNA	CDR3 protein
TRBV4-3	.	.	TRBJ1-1	TGCGCCAGCAGCCAAGGGCAGGCGAACACTGAAGCTTTCTTT	CASSQGQANTEAFF
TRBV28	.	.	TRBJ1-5	TGTGCCAGCAGAGGTCTCACCCGGGATCTCCTCAATCAGCCCCAGCATTTT	CASRGLTRDLLNQPQHF
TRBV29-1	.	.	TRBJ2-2	TGCAGCGTCAAACTAAGATTGACCGGGGAGCTGTTTTTT	CSVKLRLTGELFF
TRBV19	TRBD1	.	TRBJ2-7	TGTGCCAGTAGTATGCCAGGGGGCAGTACCTACGAGCAGTACTTC	CASSMPGGSTYEQYF
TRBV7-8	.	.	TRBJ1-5	TGTGCCAGCAGCTTAGGACGGGTTAATCAGCCCCAGCATTTT	CASSLGRVNQPQHF
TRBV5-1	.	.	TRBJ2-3	TGCGCCAGCAGCACCTATTACACAGATACGCAGTATTTT	CASSTYYTDTQYF
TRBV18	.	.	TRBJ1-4	TGTGCCAGCTCACACAGAACTTCTGGTAATGAAAAACTGTTTTTT	CASSHRTSGNEKLFF
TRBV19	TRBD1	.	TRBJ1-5	TGTGCCAGTAGTATTGGTCAGACAGGGGGCCAGCCCCAGCATTTT	CASSIGQTGGQPQHF
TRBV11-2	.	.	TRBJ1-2	TGTGCCAGCAGCTTAGTCCGGGCCAGGGACTATGGCTACACCTTC	CASSLVRARDYGYTF
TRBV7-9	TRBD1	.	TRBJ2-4	TGTGCCAGCAGCCTACAGGGGGGAGTGTCCAAAAACATTCAGTACTTC	CASSLQGGVSKNIQYF
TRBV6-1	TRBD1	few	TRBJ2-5	TGTGCCAGCAGTGAGCTCCCGGGACAGGGGGCCGAGACCCAGTACTTC	CASSELPGQGAETQYF
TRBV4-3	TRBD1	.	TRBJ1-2	TGCGCCAGCAGCCAGAGTAGGGGGCGGTACTATGGCTACACCTTC	CASSQSRGRYYGYTF
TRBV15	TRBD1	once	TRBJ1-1	TGTGCCACCAGCGAAACAGGGGGATTGAACACTGAAGCTTTCTTT	CATSETGGLNTEAFF
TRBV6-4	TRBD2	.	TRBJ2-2	TGTGCCAGCAGAACCGGGACTAGCGACACCGGGGAGCTGTTTTTT	CASRTGTSDTGELFF
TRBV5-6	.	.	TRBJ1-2	TGTGCCAGCAGCTTGTCCAGGGAGGGCGGCTACACCTTC	CASSLSREGGYTF
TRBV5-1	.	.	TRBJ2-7	TGCGCCAGCAGCGGGGGACTTTTCTACGAGCAGTACTTC	CASSGGLFYEQYF
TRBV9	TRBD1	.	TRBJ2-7	TGTGCCAGCAGCCCGAGGGACAGCCTAAACGAGCAGTACTTC	CASSPRDSLNEQYF
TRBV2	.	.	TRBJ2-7	TGTGCCAGCAGAAATACAGCCTACGAGCAGTACTTC	CASRNTAYEQYF
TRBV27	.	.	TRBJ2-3	TGTGCCAGCAGTTCCTACAGGACTATCGACACAGATACGCAGTATTTT	CASSSYRTIDTDTQYF
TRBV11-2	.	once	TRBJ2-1	TGTGCCAGCAGCTTGGAGCCCGGGGGACTCCAATCGAGAAACAATGAGCAGTTCTTC	CASSLEPGGLQSRNNEQFF
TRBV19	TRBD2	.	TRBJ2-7	TGTGCCAGTAGTTTTGATAGCGGGAGCTCCTACGAGCAGTACTTC	CASSFDSGSSYEQYF
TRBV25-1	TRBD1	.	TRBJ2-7	TGTGCCAGCAGACGGACAGGGACGGGGGAGCAGTACTTC	CASRRTGTGEQYF
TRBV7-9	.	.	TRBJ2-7	TGTGCCAGCAGCCCCCCGGGGGGCGACGAGCAGTACTTC	CASSPPGGDEQYF
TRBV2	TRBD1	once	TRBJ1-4	TGTGCCAGCAGTGAAGGGACAGGGCGAGAAAAACTGTTTTTT	CASSEGTGREKLFF
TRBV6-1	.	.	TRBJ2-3	TGTGCCAGCAGTGAGGACAGATTCACAGATACGCAGTATTTT	CASSEDRFTDTQYF
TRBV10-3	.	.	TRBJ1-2	TGTGCCATCAGTGGGGACGGACTATCGTATTCGGGATATGGCTACACCTTC	CAISGDGLSYSGYGYTF
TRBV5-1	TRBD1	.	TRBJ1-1	TGCGCCAGCAGCTTGGCGGGAGGACAGGGGAACACTGAAGCTTTCTTT	CASSLAGGQGNTEAFF
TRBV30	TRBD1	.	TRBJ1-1	TGTGCCTGGAGTAGAGGGACAGTCACGAACACTGAAGCTTTCTTT	CAWSRGTVTNTEAFF
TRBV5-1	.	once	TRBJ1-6	TGCGCCAGCAGTTCAGGGGCCCATTCACCCCTCCACTTT	CASSSGAHSPLHF
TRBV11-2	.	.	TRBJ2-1	TGTGCCAGCAGCTTAAACGGACTTCACAATGAGCAGTTCTTC	CASSLNGLHNEQFF
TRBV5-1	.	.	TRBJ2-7	TGCGCCAGCAGCTTGGATTTCGCCTACGAGCAGTACTTC	CASSLDFAYEQYF
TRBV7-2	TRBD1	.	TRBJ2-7	TGTGCCAGCAGCAGACGGACAGGGGACTCCTACGAGCAGTACTTC	CASSRRTGDSYEQYF
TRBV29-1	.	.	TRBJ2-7	TGCAGCGTTGTAAAGACAAGCGGCCACGAGCAGTACTTC	CSVVKTSGHEQYF
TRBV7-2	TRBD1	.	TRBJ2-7	TGTGCCAGCAGCTTCCCGTGGACAGGCCTCTCCTACGAGCAGTACTTC	CASSFPWTGLSYEQYF
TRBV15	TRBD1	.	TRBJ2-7	TGTGCCACCAGCTCGTCAGGGGGAAACTACGAGCAGTACTTC	CATSSSGGNYEQYF
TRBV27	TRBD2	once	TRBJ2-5	TGTGCCAGCAGTTTAATGGGACTAGCGGGGGGGAAGACCCAGTACTTC	CASSLMGLAGGKTQYF